This T cell receptor (beta chain) was recovered during a study of PD-L1 blockade in urothelial cancer. Whole-study context: Patients' atezolizumab regimen, 1,200 mg intravenously every 3 weeks, began in the mid-2010s.

Libraries were prepared by immunoSEQ multiplex PCR; TCRdb keeps only in-frame clonotypes and omits some of them. This table holds just over 20,000 clones, nearly 90% found once. The cohort comprised individuals with locally advanced or metastatic urothelial carcinoma. Individual patients had between 1 and 8 samples, taken pretreatment and on-treatment. This clone showed up just once. Germline assignment: CDR1 MDHEN and CDR2 SYDVKM. The CDR3 is 15 amino acids. V gave up 4 bases and J gave up 7 bases; unmatched junction bases: 6. V gene TRBV28 combines with J gene TRBJ2-2, with TRBD1 matching 10 bases. This sequence was found in a woman aged 60-70 years with urothelial cancer. The source was PBMCs, collected around atezolizumab (anti-PD-L1) treatment. The CDR3 here is CASSSGTGVFGELFF. DNA of the CDR3: TGTGCCAGCAGTTCCGGGACAGGGGTTTTCGGGGAGCTGTTTTTT.